This T cell receptor (beta chain) derives from a study of T cells after yellow fever vaccination (dated by TCRdb to the late 2010s). Broadly, across the study: The SMART-Seq v4 Ultra Low Input RNA kit was used to prepare libraries from fractions with low cell numbers. Blood samples were taken at several timepoints before and after primary and secondary immunization, and bulk PBMC replicates and cell subsets were isolated. The cohort comprised two healthy male donors, one aged 18 to 29 and one aged 30 to 39 years. Bulk TCR alpha and beta repertoires were sequenced longitudinally to track T-cell clones before and after primary and booster YFV17D yellow fever vaccination.

Sequencing took place on an Illumina NovaSeq 6000. TCR cDNA was made using 5'RACE template switching, a step that added a universal primer site and unique molecular identifiers. Priming for cDNA synthesis came from both the TCR alpha and TCR beta constant segments. Two PCR steps were used to amplify libraries, with sample barcodes and sequencing adapters being added in the second step. Sequencing of libraries was done on Illumina HiSeq 2500 (2x100 bp) or NovaSeq (2x150 bp). The paper's data handling went like this. MIGEC was used to demultiplex reads and collapse the reads into UMI consensus sequences, and MiXCR was used for V(D)J alignment. Vaccine-responding clonotypes were defined with edgeR using replicate PBMC samples, requiring FDR below 0.01 and a log2 fold change above 5 up to day 15. Each bulk clonotype was labeled CD4 or CD8 based on which sequenced repertoire, CD4 or CD8, contained the clonotype at higher abundance. TCRdb reprocessing: public reads trimmed at Q25 with fastp, clones called with MiXCR, in-frame beta chains kept. Every distinct CDR3 protein forms one entry, paired with its most common genes and DNA. These V and J calls are TCRdb output, not the study's own analysis. The table for this sample lists 150,000 to 200,000 distinct CDR3 sequences; 11% of them were counted only once. 36% of the sample belongs to the ten largest clones.

Taken from cysteine to phenylalanine, the CDR3 has 13 residues. Only CDR3 DNA remains: 39 bases, in frame from the first base. Per the germline V gene, SGHAT is the CDR1 and FQNNGV is the CDR2. Trimming removed 5 bases from V and 5 bases from J, leaving 9 bases between the germline ends. This clonotype occurred many times. Its antigen remains unidentified. The input lacks base qualities; no much larger clone sits a single base away. The label giving this sample's treatment or condition can be read as: live attenuated yellow fever vaccine strain. PBMCs were isolated from peripheral blood using a standard Ficoll-Paque protocol. Dynabeads CD4 and CD8 positive selection kits were used to isolate the CD4 and CD8 T-cell fractions. TriZol was used to extract RNA from bulk PBMCs, CD4 and CD8 fractions, and dextramer-positive and dextramer-negative fractions. Study-wide conclusions, independent of this receptor: FACS-sorted repertoires could contain abundant contaminating clonotypes from the bulk population, so computational filtering was required. The secondary T-cell response was weaker than the primary response but faster, peaking on day 5 instead of day 15. Most clones expanded after primary vaccination (approximately 96% of CD4 and approximately 90% of CD8) were re-detected after the booster, suggesting that broad memory maintenance occurred. A small fraction of clonotypes showed up in both the CD4 and CD8 compartments, probably as a result of convergent recombination. Because the study included only a couple of donors, the extent to which the findings can be generalized is limited.

Source: CD8+ T cells sorted from PBMCs, taken 15 days after the yellow fever booster vaccination. The sequence was obtained from a man aged 18 to 29 who received the YFV17D yellow fever vaccine. Recombination connected TRBV11-2 to TRBJ2-2, with the D gene too uncertain to name. The CDR3: CASSPQPTGELFF. In nucleotides, the sequence is TGTGCCAGCAGCCCACAGCCTACCGGGGAGCTGTTTTTT.